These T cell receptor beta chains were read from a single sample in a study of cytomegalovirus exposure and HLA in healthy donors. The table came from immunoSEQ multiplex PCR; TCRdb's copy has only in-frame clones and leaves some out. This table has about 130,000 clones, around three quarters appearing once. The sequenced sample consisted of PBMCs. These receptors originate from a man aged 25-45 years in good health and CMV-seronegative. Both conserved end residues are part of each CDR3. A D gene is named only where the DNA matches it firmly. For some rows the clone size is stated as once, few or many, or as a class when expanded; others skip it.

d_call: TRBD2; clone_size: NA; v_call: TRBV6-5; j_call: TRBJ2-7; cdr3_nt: TGTGCCAGCAACGGACTAGCGGGGATCTACGAGCAGTACTTC; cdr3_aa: CASNGLAGIYEQYF
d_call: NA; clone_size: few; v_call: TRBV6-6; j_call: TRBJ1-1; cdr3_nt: TGTGCCAGCAGTCCCGGCCCCGAGGGCACTGAAGCTTTCTTT; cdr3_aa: CASSPGPEGTEAFF
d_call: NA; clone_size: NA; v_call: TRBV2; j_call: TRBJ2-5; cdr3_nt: TGTGCCAGCAAGTACCAGGAGACCCAGTACTTC; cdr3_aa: CASKYQETQYF
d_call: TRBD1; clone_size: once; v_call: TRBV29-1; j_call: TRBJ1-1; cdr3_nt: TGCAGAGTTGGACAGGGCAACACTGAAGCTTTCTTT; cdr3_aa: CRVGQGNTEAFF
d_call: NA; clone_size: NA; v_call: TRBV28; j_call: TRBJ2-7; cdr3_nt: TGTGCCAGCAGGCCAGGACAGACCTACGAGCAGTACTTC; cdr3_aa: CASRPGQTYEQYF
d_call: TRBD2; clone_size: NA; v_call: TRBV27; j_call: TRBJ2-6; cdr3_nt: TGTGCCAGCAGTTTCGGGAGGGGGTGGGAGAGTGAGGCCAACGTCCTGACTTTC; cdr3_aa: CASSFGRGWESEANVLTF
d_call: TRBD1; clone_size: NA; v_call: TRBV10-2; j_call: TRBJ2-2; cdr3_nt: TGCGCCAGCAGTGACCGGACAGGGTCCGGGGAGCTGTTTTTT; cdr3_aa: CASSDRTGSGELFF
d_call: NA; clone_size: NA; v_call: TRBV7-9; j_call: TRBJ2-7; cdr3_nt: TGTGCCAGCAGCGCACAGGGATCCACCTACGAGCAGTACTTC; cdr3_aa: CASSAQGSTYEQYF
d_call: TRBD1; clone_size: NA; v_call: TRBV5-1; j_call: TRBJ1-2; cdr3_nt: TGCGCCAGCAGCAAAGACAGGGTAGCCTATGGCTACACCTTC; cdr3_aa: CASSKDRVAYGYTF
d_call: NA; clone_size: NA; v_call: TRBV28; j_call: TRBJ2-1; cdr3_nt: TGTGCCAGCACTGTTAACAATGAGCAGTTCTTC; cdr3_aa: CASTVNNEQFF
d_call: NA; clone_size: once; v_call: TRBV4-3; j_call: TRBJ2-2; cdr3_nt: TGCGCCAGCAGCCAAGAGTGGCAGAACACCGGGGAGCTGTTTTTT; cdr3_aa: CASSQEWQNTGELFF
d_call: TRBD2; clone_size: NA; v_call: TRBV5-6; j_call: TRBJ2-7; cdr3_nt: TGTGCCAGCAGCTTGGCGGGACTAGCGGGGAATGAGCAGTACTTC; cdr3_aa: CASSLAGLAGNEQYF
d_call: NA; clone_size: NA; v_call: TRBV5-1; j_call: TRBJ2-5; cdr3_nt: TGCGCCAGCAGCTTGGTTACGCGGGGCGAGGAGACCCAGTACTTC; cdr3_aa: CASSLVTRGEETQYF
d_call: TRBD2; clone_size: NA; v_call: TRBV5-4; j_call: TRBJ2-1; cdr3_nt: TGTGCCAGCAGCAACCTAGCGGAGACCTCCTACAATGAGCAGTTCTTC; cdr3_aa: CASSNLAETSYNEQFF
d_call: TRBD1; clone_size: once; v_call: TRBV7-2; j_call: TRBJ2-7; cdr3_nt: TGTGCCAGCAGCTTGGACAGGACCTACGAGCAGTACTTC; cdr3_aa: CASSLDRTYEQYF
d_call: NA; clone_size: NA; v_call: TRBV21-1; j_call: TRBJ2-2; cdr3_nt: TGTGCCAGCAGCCCCCGGGACAGGGGCCGTCTCGGGGAGCTGTTTTTT; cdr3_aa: CASSPRDRGRLGELFF
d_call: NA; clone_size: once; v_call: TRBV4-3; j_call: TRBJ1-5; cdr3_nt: TGCGCCAGCAGCCAGGCTTATAGCAATCAGCCCCAGCATTTT; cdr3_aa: CASSQAYSNQPQHF
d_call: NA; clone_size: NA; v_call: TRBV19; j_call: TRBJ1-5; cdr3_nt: TGTGCCAGTAGTTCGCCCTCGTCCACAAGCAATCAGCCCCAGCATTTT; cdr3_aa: CASSSPSSTSNQPQHF
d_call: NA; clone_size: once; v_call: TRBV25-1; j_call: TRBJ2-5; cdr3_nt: TGTGCCAGCAGCCAAGACAGAATCCAAGAGACCCAGTACTTC; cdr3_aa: CASSQDRIQETQYF
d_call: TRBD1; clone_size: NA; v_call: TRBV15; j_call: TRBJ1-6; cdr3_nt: TGTGCCACCAGCCTTTTAGGGACAGGAGGGAGATCCCTCCACTTT; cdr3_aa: CATSLLGTGGRSLHF
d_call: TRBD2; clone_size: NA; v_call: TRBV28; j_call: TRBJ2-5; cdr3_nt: TGTGCCAGCAGTTCCCCCACCGGGACTAGCAAAGAGACCCAGTACTTC; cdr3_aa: CASSSPTGTSKETQYF
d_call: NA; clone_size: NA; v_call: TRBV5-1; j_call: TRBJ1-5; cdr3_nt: TGCGCCAGCAGCGAGAAGGGGGGGGATCAGCCCCAGCATTTT; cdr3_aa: CASSEKGGDQPQHF
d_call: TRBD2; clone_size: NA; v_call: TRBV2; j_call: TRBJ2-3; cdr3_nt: TGTGCCAGCGTCCCCTTGACTAGCGCGAACACAGATACGCAGTATTTT; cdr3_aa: CASVPLTSANTDTQYF
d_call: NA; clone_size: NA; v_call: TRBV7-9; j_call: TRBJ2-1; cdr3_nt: TGTGCCAGCAGCTCCCCCAGGGTCGGTGAGCAGTTCTTC; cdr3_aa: CASSSPRVGEQFF
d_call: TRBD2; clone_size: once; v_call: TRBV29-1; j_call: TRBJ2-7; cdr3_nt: TGCAGCGTTGGCCCTCGGGGGGACTACGAGCAGTACTTC; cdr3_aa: CSVGPRGDYEQYF
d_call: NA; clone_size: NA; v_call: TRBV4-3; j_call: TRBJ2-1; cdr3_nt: TGCGCCAGCAGCCAAGATTTTAGCAGGGGTTACAATGAGCAGTTCTTC; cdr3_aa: CASSQDFSRGYNEQFF
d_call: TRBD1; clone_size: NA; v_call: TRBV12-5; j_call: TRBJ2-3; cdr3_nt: TGTGCTAGTGGCCCTGGACAGGGGGCGGATACGCAGTATTTT; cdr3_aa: CASGPGQGADTQYF
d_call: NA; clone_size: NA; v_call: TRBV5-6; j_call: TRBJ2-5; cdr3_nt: TGTGCCAGCAGTTCGTCACTTTACAGGTTCCAAGAGACCCAGTACTTC; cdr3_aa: CASSSSLYRFQETQYF
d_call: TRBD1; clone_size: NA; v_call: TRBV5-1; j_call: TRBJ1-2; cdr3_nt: TGCGCCAGCAGCGCCGGGACAGCCCATGGCTACACCTTC; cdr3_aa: CASSAGTAHGYTF
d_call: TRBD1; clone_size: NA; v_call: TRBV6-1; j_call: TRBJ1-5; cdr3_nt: TGTGCCAGCAGTGAGCGGACAGGGAATCGACAGCCCCAGCATTTT; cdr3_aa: CASSERTGNRQPQHF
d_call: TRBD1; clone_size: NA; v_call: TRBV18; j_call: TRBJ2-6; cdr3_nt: TGTGCCAGCTCACCGACAGGGGACCCAGACGTCCTGACTTTC; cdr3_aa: CASSPTGDPDVLTF
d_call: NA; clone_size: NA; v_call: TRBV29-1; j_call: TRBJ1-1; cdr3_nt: TGCAGCGTTGAACAGGCCACTGAAGCTTTCTTT; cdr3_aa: CSVEQATEAFF
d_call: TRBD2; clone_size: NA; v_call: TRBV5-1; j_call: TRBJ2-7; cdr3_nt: TGCGCCAGCAGCTTGGGTTCCCTAGCGGACTCCTACGAGCAGTACTTC; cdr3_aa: CASSLGSLADSYEQYF
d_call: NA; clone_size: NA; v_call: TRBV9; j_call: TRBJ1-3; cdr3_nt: TGTGCCAGCAGCACACTTCAGGGTGGGGACACCATATATTTT; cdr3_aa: CASSTLQGGDTIYF
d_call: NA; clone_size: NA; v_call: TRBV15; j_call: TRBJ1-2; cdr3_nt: TGTGCCACCAGCAGACGCAGGGATTCAAACTATGGCTACACCTTC; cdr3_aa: CATSRRRDSNYGYTF
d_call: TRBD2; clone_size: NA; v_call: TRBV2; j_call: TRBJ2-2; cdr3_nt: TGTGCCAGCAGTGACAGACTAGCGGGGACCGGGGAGCTGTTTTTT; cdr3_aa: CASSDRLAGTGELFF
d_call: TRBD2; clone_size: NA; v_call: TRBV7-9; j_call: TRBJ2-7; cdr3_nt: TGTGCCAGCAGCCCCTGGTTAGGGAGGGTCGAGCAGTACTTC; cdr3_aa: CASSPWLGRVEQYF
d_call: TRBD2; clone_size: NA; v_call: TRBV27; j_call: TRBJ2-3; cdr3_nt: TGTGCCAGCAGTTCTCGAGCGGGGTCTAGCACAGATACGCAGTATTTT; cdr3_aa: CASSSRAGSSTDTQYF
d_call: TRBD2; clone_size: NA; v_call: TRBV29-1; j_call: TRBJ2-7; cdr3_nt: TGCAGCGTTGAAGGGGGTGGGAGCGGGGGGTCCTACGAGCAGTACTTC; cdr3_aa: CSVEGGGSGGSYEQYF
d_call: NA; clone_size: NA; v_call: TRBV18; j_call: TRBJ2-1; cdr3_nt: TGTGCCAGCTCACTAGATAGAGCAGGTTACAATGAGCAGTTCTTC; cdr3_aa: CASSLDRAGYNEQFF
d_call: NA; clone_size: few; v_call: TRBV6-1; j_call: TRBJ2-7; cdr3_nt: TGTGCCACCAGACAGGTTGGGTATGAGCAGTACTTC; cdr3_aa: CATRQVGYEQYF
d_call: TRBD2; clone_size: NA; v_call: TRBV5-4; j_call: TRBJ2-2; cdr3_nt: TGTGCCAGCAGCATGGGACTAGCGGGAGCGGGAACCGGGGAGCTGTTTTTT; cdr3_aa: CASSMGLAGAGTGELFF
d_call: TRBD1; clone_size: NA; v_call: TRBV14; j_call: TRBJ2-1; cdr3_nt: TGTGCCAGCAGCCAAGATATGAGGGGGCACAATGAGCAGTTCTTC; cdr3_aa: CASSQDMRGHNEQFF
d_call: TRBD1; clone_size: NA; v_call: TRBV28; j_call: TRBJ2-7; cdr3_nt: TGTGCCAGCAGCCTACCGCACTGGACAGGGAATCACGAGCAGTACTTC; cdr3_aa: CASSLPHWTGNHEQYF
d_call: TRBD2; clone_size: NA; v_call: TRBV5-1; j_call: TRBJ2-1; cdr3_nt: TGCGCCAGCAGCTTGGTACTAGCGGACTCGAATGAGCAGTTCTTC; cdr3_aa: CASSLVLADSNEQFF
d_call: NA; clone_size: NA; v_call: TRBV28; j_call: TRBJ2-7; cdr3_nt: TGTGCCAGCAGTTTAAGCGGGTGGAGCTCCTACGAGCAGTACTTC; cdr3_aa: CASSLSGWSSYEQYF
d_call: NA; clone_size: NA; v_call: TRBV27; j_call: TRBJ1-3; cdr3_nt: TGTGCCAGCAGTTTCGGCGGGGGCTCGGGAAACACCATATATTTT; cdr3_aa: CASSFGGGSGNTIYF
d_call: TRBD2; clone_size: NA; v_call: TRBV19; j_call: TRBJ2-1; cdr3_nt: TGTGCCAGTAGGACCTATAGCGGGACCACGTACAATGAGCAGTTCTTC; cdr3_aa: CASRTYSGTTYNEQFF
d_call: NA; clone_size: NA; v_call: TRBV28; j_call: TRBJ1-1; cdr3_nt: TGTGCCAGCAGAGTCGACTTTGAAGCTTTCTTT; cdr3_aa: CASRVDFEAFF